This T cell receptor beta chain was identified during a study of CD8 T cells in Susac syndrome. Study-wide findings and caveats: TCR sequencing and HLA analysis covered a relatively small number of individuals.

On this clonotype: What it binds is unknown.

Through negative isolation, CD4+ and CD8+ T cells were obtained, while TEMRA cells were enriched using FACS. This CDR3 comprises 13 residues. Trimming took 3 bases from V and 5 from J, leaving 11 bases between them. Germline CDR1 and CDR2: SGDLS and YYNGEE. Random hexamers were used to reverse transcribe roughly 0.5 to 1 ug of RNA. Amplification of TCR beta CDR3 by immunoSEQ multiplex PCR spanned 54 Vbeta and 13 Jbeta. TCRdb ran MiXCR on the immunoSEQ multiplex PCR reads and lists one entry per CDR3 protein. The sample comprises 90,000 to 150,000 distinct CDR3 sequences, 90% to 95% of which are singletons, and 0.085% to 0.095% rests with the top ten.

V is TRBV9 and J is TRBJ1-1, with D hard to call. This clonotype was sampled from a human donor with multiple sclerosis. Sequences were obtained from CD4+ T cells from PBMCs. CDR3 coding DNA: TGTGCCAGCAGCGGACTTGCCGGGACTGAAGCTTTCTTT. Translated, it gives CASSGLAGTEAFF.